This is a list of T cell receptor beta chains from one sample in a study of cytomegalovirus exposure and HLA in healthy donors. The table came from immunoSEQ multiplex PCR; TCRdb's copy has only in-frame clones and leaves some out. The data hold roughly 120,000 clones, with 60% to 85% observed a single time. Sequencing was performed on PBMCs. These receptor sequences come from a woman aged 18-30 years in good health and CMV-seronegative. CDR3s include the opening cysteine and the closing phenylalanine or tryptophan. A D gene is named only where the DNA matches it firmly. Only part of the rows carry a size: once, few, many, or a class if the clone is expanded.

clone_size	j_call	v_call	d_call	cdr3_nt	cdr3_aa
few	TRBJ2-3	TRBV5-1	TRBD2	TGCGCCAGCAGCTCAGGACTAGCGTATGATACGCAGTATTTT	CASSSGLAYDTQYF
once	TRBJ1-2	TRBV6-5	TRBD1	TGTGCCAGCAGTTACCGACAGGGCGGCGGCTACACCTTC	CASSYRQGGGYTF
.	TRBJ1-1	TRBV27	.	TGTGCCAGCAGCCCCCCACACCCAGGGGAGGGGATGGGGAACACTGAAGCTTTCTTT	CASSPPHPGEGMGNTEAFF
.	TRBJ2-5	TRBV6-1	.	TGTGCCAGCAGTGACGGACAGACTACTCAAGAGACCCAGTACTTC	CASSDGQTTQETQYF
.	TRBJ1-3	TRBV5-1	.	TGCGCCAGCAGCTTGCGAGGGACTGGAAACACCATATATTTT	CASSLRGTGNTIYF
.	TRBJ2-7	TRBV30	.	TGTGCCTGGTGCCGGGTCCACGGGGCCCGGGGGAACGAGCAGTACTTC	CAWCRVHGARGNEQYF
once	TRBJ1-2	TRBV9	.	TGTGCCAGCAGCGTAGGTCCCACTAACTATGGCTACACCTTC	CASSVGPTNYGYTF
few	TRBJ1-1	TRBV7-8	TRBD1	TGTGCCAGCAGCTTCGGACAGGGAGGGACTGAAGCTTTCTTT	CASSFGQGGTEAFF
.	TRBJ2-5	TRBV7-2	.	TGTGCCAGCAGCTTCGGGCGGGCCCAGTACTTC	CASSFGRAQYF
few	TRBJ2-1	TRBV30	TRBD2	TGTGCCTGGAGCTTGGGACTAGCGGACAATGAGCAGTTCTTC	CAWSLGLADNEQFF
.	TRBJ2-3	TRBV7-9	.	TGTGCCAGCAGCTTATTAGCCGGGCAGGGAACAGATACGCAGTATTTT	CASSLLAGQGTDTQYF
.	TRBJ1-5	TRBV28	.	TGTGCCAGCAGTCCCCTGGGCACTAGCAATCAGCCCCAGCATTTT	CASSPLGTSNQPQHF
.	TRBJ2-2	TRBV6-1	TRBD2	TGTGCCAGCAGTGAACTAGCGGGGGGCACCGGGGAGCTGTTTTTT	CASSELAGGTGELFF
.	TRBJ2-5	TRBV7-9	.	TGTGCCAGCAGCCGTCCCGGAGAGACCCAGTACTTC	CASSRPGETQYF
.	TRBJ2-1	TRBV6-1	TRBD2	TGTGCCAGCAGTGTACTTGGGGCGGGGGCCTACAATGAGCAGTTCTTC	CASSVLGAGAYNEQFF
.	TRBJ2-5	TRBV7-8	TRBD2	TGTGCCAGCAGCTTACAGACTAGCGGAGAGACCCAGTACTTC	CASSLQTSGETQYF
.	TRBJ2-7	TRBV18	TRBD2	TGTGCCAGCTCATTCTCCTTTAGGACTAGCGGGGACTACGAGCAGTACTTC	CASSFSFRTSGDYEQYF
once	TRBJ2-6	TRBV7-3	.	TGTGCCAGCAGCTTATTAACAGCCGGGGCCAACGTCCTGACTTTC	CASSLLTAGANVLTF
.	TRBJ2-1	TRBV7-9	.	TGTGCCAGTGACCAGGGGAGCTACAATGAGCAGTTCTTC	CASDQGSYNEQFF
.	TRBJ1-1	TRBV28	.	TGTGCCAGCCCTAGCCCCCTAACAGTGAACACTGAAGCTTTCTTT	CASPSPLTVNTEAFF
once	TRBJ2-5	TRBV2	.	TGTGCCAGCAGTGAAAAGTGGCTAGCAGGAGACAAACAAGAGACCCAGTACTTC	CASSEKWLAGDKQETQYF
.	TRBJ2-7	TRBV4-1	.	TGCGCCAGCAGCCAAGGACAGGTATCCTACGAGCAGTACTTC	CASSQGQVSYEQYF
.	TRBJ1-6	TRBV4-2	.	TGTGCCAGCAGCCAAGGTTGGGAGCTGGGTTCACCCCTCCACTTT	CASSQGWELGSPLHF
.	TRBJ2-3	TRBV30	TRBD2	TGTGCCTGGAGTGTAGCGGGGACAGATACGCAGTATTTT	CAWSVAGTDTQYF
.	TRBJ1-1	TRBV2	.	TGTGCCAGCAAGGGCAACAGGGCAGACGGTTTCTTT	CASKGNRADGFF
.	TRBJ2-3	TRBV5-5	.	TGTGCCAGCAGCTTAACTGCAGATACGCAGTATTTT	CASSLTADTQYF
few	TRBJ1-4	TRBV9	TRBD1	TGTGCCAGCAGCGTAGGGGCCAGGGGGGCTGAAAAACTGTTTTTT	CASSVGARGAEKLFF
.	TRBJ2-5	TRBV7-2	TRBD2	TGTGCCAGCAGCTTAGGCGGGGGAATCCAAGAGACCCAGTACTTC	CASSLGGGIQETQYF
.	TRBJ1-5	TRBV6-5	.	TGTGCCAGCAGTTACTCGAGGGCCGCCGGTCAGCCCCAGCATTTT	CASSYSRAAGQPQHF